The T cell receptor (beta chain) under discussion was sequenced for a study of T cells after yellow fever vaccination. Study results and caveats: Clones that expanded after primary vaccination mostly reappeared after the booster (just over 95% CD4, roughly 87% CD8). FACS-sorted repertoires could contain abundant clonotypes contaminating from the bulk population. CD4 and CD8 compartments shared a small share of clonotypes, likely from convergent recombination. Peaking faster, on day 5 versus 15, the secondary response was nonetheless weaker.

With V trimmed by 4 bases and J by 5 bases, 7 bases remained unmatched. Germline CDR1 is KGHSH and CDR2 is LQKENI. CDR3 length: 15 amino acids. TCRdb reprocessed the 5' RACE reads with MiXCR, giving one entry per CDR3 protein. The top ten hold under 20% of the sample, which has 250,000 or so distinct CDR3 sequences, 3.6% seen once. This clonotype came up many times. Its antigen is not identified. The TCR originated in a man younger than 30 who received the YFV17D yellow fever vaccine. This rearrangement joins TRBV18 to TRBJ1-1, with 10 bases lining up with TRBD1. The sample here was PBMCs, taken 15 days after the yellow fever booster vaccination. CDR3 nucleotides: TGTGCCAGCTCACTCGCCGGGACAGGGGTTACTGAAGCTTTCTTT. Encoded protein: CASSLAGTGVTEAFF.